The 28 T cell receptor beta chains below come from one sample, sequenced in a study of cytomegalovirus exposure and HLA in healthy donors. The PCR used 60 Vbeta and 13 Jbeta primers. Assay used: immunoSEQ multiplex PCR; TCRdb lists only in-frame clones, some missing. The data contain 80,000 or so clones, nearly 80% of them singletons. Sample: PBMCs. The origin of the receptors is a man aged 40-50 years in good health and CMV-seronegative.

The DNA of the CDR3 is TGTGCCATCAGTAGGGGACAGGAGAGCACAGATACGCAGTATTTT. This sequence encodes CAISRGQESTDTQYF. The chain has TRBV10-3 and TRBJ2-3, with TRBD1 identical over 8 bases. CDR1 and CDR2 (germline): ENHRY, SYGVKD. There are 15 residues in the CDR3. V shed 5 bases and J 0 bases; nucleotides not matched to a gene: 4.

V usage is TRBV4-3 and J usage is TRBJ2-7; 7 positions agree with TRBD1. CDR1 and CDR2 (germline): LGHNA, YSLEER. CDR3 length: 14 residues. The ends lost 0 bases at V and 7 bases at J; junction bases unmatched: 6. CDR3 sequence: CASSQDPRGYEQYF. In nucleotides, the CDR3 is TGCGCCAGCAGCCAAGATCCCAGGGGGTATGAGCAGTACTTC.

The chain is built from TRBV5-1 and TRBJ1-3; possibly TRBD1 for D (5 bases). In germline, CDR1 is SGHRS, CDR2 YFSETQ. The CDR3 runs 12 residues. Trimming cost V 4 bases and J 3 bases, with 5 bases left between them. The CDR3 is CASSDSGNTIYF. The CDR3 DNA reads as TGCGCCAGCAGCGACAGTGGAAACACCATATATTTT.

The V gene is TRBV13, the J gene TRBJ2-5; 9 bases line up with TRBD1. The CDR3 has 16 amino acids. V lost 0 bases and J lost 4; bases outside the gene matches: 6. The germline V gene has CDR1 PRHDT and CDR2 FYEKMQ (reference sequence). The CDR3 sequence is CASSLGGGTGSETQYF. CDR3 DNA sequence: TGTGCCAGCAGCTTAGGCGGGGGGACAGGGTCAGAGACCCAGTACTTC.

The chain employs TRBV7-9 and TRBJ2-2; 7 nucleotides align to TRBD1. CDR1 is SEHNR, CDR2 FQNEAQ, per germline (reference sequence). This CDR3 comprises 16 residues. The V and J ends lost 5 bases and 7 bases, in that order; junction bases with no gene match: 13. CDR3 in amino acids: CASSPGRGRVDGELFF. CDR3 coding DNA: TGTGCCAGCAGCCCAGGTAGGGGGCGAGTCGACGGGGAGCTGTTTTTT.

The chain recombines TRBV11-2 with TRBJ2-3, with TRBD2 as a possible D gene (5 bases). The CDR3 is 13 amino acids. Trimming removed 1 base at V and 3 bases at J, with 5 bases between. From germline, CDR1 is SGHAT and CDR2 FQNNGV. The CDR3 sequence: CASSLAGTDTQYF. CDR3 coding DNA: TGTGCCAGCAGCTTAGCGGGAACAGATACGCAGTATTTT.

The rearrangement links TRBV7-2 to TRBJ1-5, with a weak D call TRBD1 (6 bases). Germline V gene sequence: CDR1 SGHTA, CDR2 FQGNSA. The CDR3 totals 16 residues. V was trimmed by 1 base and J by 3 bases, leaving 13 bases between them. The DNA for the CDR3 is TGTGCCAGCAGCTTAGTTTCAGGGGAGCCCAATCAGCCCCAGCATTTT. This gives the protein CASSLVSGEPNQPQHF. Variable domain in full (rest from reference TRBV7-2 and TRBJ1-5): GAGVSQSPSNKVTEKGKDVELRCDPISGHTALYWYRQSLGQGLEFLIYFQGNSAPDKSGLPSDRFSAERTGGSVSTLTIQRTQQEDSAVYLCASSLVSGEPNQPQHFGDGTRLSIL.

The chain is built from TRBV30 and TRBJ2-7; TRBD1 agrees at 7 bases. This CDR3 spans 14 amino acids. Unmatched junction bases numbered 7, after V lost 3 bases and J lost 2 bases. The germline V gene has CDR1 GTSNPN and CDR2 SVGIG (reference sequence). The CDR3 region has the DNA TGTGCCTGGAGAACCCAAGGACAGGCCTACGAGCAGTACTTC. This sequence encodes CAWRTQGQAYEQYF.

The chain is built from TRBV13 and TRBJ2-3; weak D call: TRBD1 (7 bases). Trimming took 3 bases from V and 5 from J, leaving 15 bases between them. CDR1 is PRHDT and CDR2 is FYEKMQ in the germline V gene (reference sequence). This CDR3 comprises 15 residues. CDR3 region: CASSFRQGGEDTQYF. The CDR3, as DNA: TGTGCCAGCAGCTTCAGGCAGGGGGGAGAAGATACGCAGTATTTT.

The chain links TRBV28 to TRBJ1-5, with D uncertain. Trimming removed 2 bases from V and 0 bases from J, with 5 bases in between. CDR3 length: 14 amino acids. CDR1 and CDR2 from the germline V gene are MDHEN and SYDVKM. The CDR3 bases are TGTGCCAGCAGTTTACGGTATAGCAATCAGCCCCAGCATTTT. Protein sequence: CASSLRYSNQPQHF.

The chain uses TRBV11-2 and TRBJ2-7; D gene unclear. Looked up from germline, CDR1 is SGHAT and CDR2 is FQNNGV. Between the trimmed V and J ends, which lost 0 bases and 6 bases, there was a span of 3 bases. CDR3 length: 11 amino acids. CDR3 region: CASSLDIEQYF. The CDR3 coding sequence is TGTGCCAGCAGCTTAGACATCGAGCAGTACTTC.

This clone is a singleton in its sample. The chain links TRBV5-1 to TRBJ2-5, with D possibly TRBD1 on 6 matching bases. The J call may be wrong; the DNA end is better matched by TRBJ2-7. Germline-derived CDR1 and CDR2 are SGHRS and YFSETQ. This CDR3 has 15 residues. CDR3 amino acids: CASSLEAGAPYEQYF. The CDR3 DNA reads TGCGCCAGCAGCTTGGAGGCAGGGGCCCCGTACGAGCAGTACTTC.

The chain uses TRBV13 and TRBJ2-7, with D perhaps matching TRBD2 (6 bases). The CDR3 runs to 14 residues. Germline CDR1 PRHDT, CDR2 FYEKMQ (reference sequence). Trimming removed 0 bases from V and 2 bases from J, with 8 bases in between. CDR3 bases: TGTGCCAGCAGCTTAGGGGGAGGAGCCTACGAGCAGTACTTC. Protein sequence: CASSLGGGAYEQYF. The full variable domain, its missing parts supplied by reference TRBV13 and TRBJ2-7, is AAGVIQSPRHLIKEKRETATLKCYPIPRHDTVYWYQQGPGQDPQFLISFYEKMQSDKGSIPDRFSAQQFSDYHSELNMSSLELGDSALYFCASSLGGGAYEQYFGPGTRLTVT.

This rearrangement joins TRBV6-1 to TRBJ1-5; 10 positions agree with TRBD1. In germline, CDR1 is MNHNS, CDR2 SASEGT. The junction had 7 bases not matched to a gene; V was cut back by 5 bases and J by 6 bases. This CDR3 region has 15 residues. In DNA form, the CDR3 reads TGTGCCAGCAGTCCGGGACAGGGGTTTATTCAGCCCCAGCATTTT. Amino acid sequence: CASSPGQGFIQPQHF.

The chain links TRBV5-4 to TRBJ1-4; no clear D gene. Trimming removed 4 bases at V and 8 bases at J, with 6 bases between. The germline gives CDR1 SGHNT, CDR2 YYREEE (reference sequence). This CDR3 contains 11 residues. Here the CDR3 reads CASSIREKLFF. The CDR3 coding sequence is TGTGCCAGCAGCATTCGGGAAAAACTGTTTTTT.

This chain connects TRBV27 to TRBJ1-2; the D gene is possibly TRBD1 (5 bases). The CDR3 is 17 residues long. Per the germline V gene, CDR1 is MNHEY and CDR2 is SMNVEV (reference sequence). The V and J ends lost 7 bases and 0 bases respectively, with 21 bases between them. CDR3 amino acids: CASTRSQGAGANYGYTF. Here the CDR3 DNA reads TGTGCCAGCACCCGGTCCCAGGGTGCGGGAGCTAACTATGGCTACACCTTC.

The genes are TRBV19 and TRBJ2-1, with 7 bases identical to TRBD2. Germline CDR1 and CDR2: LNHDA and SQIVND (reference sequence). V dropped 4 bases and J dropped 8; count of bases not matched to a gene: 5. The CDR3 is 13 amino acids. CDR3 nucleotide sequence: TGTGCCAGTAGTACTAGCGGAGGGGATGAGCAGTTCTTC. Protein: CASSTSGGDEQFF.

The chain carries TRBV5-1 and TRBJ2-5; 11 nucleotides match TRBD2. The J call is in doubt because the DNA end fits TRBJ2-7 better. The CDR3 has 13 amino acids. CDR1 SGHRS and CDR2 YFSETQ come from the germline V gene. In DNA, the CDR3 is TGCGCCAGCAGCACTAGCGGGAGTTCCGAGCAGTACTTC. It translates to CASSTSGSSEQYF.

The CDR3 region is CSVGVRGRADTQYF. In DNA, the CDR3 is TGCAGCGTTGGAGTGAGGGGGCGCGCAGATACGCAGTATTTT. The rearrangement joins TRBV29-1 to TRBJ2-3; TRBD1 aligns across 7 bases. Germline V gene sequence: CDR1 SQVTM, CDR2 ANQGSEA. The CDR3 consists of 14 residues. J gave up 4 bases and V 4 bases, and 8 bases lay outside the gene matches.

J is TRBJ2-2 and V is TRBV10-1; 9 bases are a match to TRBD2. With V trimmed by 1 base and J by 5 bases, 17 bases remained unmatched. The CDR3 extends over 20 amino acids. Germline loops: CDR1 WNHNN, CDR2 SYGVQD (reference sequence). CDR3 DNA sequence: TGCGCCAGCAGTGAGTTTAACCCCACCACAACTAGCGGGCTAACCGGGGAGCTGTTTTTT. Translation gives CASSEFNPTTTSGLTGELFF.

CDR3 nucleotide sequence: TGTGCCAGCAGCCAAGCGGTCGGGGGTAGCGGGAGCGGGGGGCAGTATTTT. This encodes CASSQAVGGSGSGGQYF. The chain couples TRBV4-2 to TRBJ2-3; 9 nucleotides align to TRBD2. Germline CDR1 reads LGHNA; CDR2 reads YNFKEQ. Germline trimming cut 1 base from V and 11 bases from J; bases unmatched to any gene: 16. CDR3 size: 17 residues.

The chain couples TRBV27 to TRBJ2-5; D is ambiguous. V lost 3 bases and J lost 2, with 16 bases in between. The CDR3 has 16 residues. CDR1 is MNHEY and CDR2 is SMNVEV in the germline V gene (reference sequence). The CDR3 sequence is CASSFLSVGLQETQYF. CDR3 bases: TGTGCCAGCAGTTTTCTTTCTGTTGGGCTTCAAGAGACCCAGTACTTC.

V is TRBV6-6 and J is TRBJ2-2, with a tentative D call TRBD2 (5 bases). The CDR3 spans 15 residues. CDR1 is MNHNY and CDR2 is SVGAGI in the germline V gene (reference sequence). V was clipped by 6 bases and J by 5 bases, with 16 bases between them. The CDR3 spells CASRIEKGRTGELFF. As DNA, the CDR3 is TGTGCCAGCAGAATTGAGAAAGGGAGAACCGGGGAGCTGTTTTTT.

The chain links TRBV7-9 to TRBJ1-2; 9 nucleotides align to TRBD1. CDR3 length equals 15 residues. V lost 3 bases, J lost 8 bases, and 10 bases stayed unmatched. Germline CDR1 is SEHNR and CDR2 is FQNEAQ (reference sequence). The CDR3: CASSLGDRVGYGYTF. DNA of the CDR3: TGTGCCAGCAGCTTGGGGGACAGGGTGGGATACGGCTACACCTTC.

The CDR3 DNA is TGTGCCAGCAGCTTGGGGATAGCGGGAGGTTTACTTTCGGATACGCAGTATTTT. Translating it yields CASSLGIAGGLLSDTQYF. The genes are TRBV5-8 and TRBJ2-3; TRBD2 matches at 10 bases. Germline CDR1 is SGHTS and CDR2 is YDEGEE. The J segment lost 6 bases and the V segment lost 0 bases, leaving 13 bases of the junction unmatched. The CDR3 consists of 18 residues.

The chain couples TRBV5-1 to TRBJ1-4; unclear D gene. The germline gives CDR1 SGHRS, CDR2 YFSETQ. Trimming removed 0 bases from V and 7 bases from J, with 16 bases in between. The CDR3 spans 16 residues. In DNA form, the CDR3 reads TGCGCCAGCAGCTTGGGGCGTGGGCCTGGGAGTGAAAAACTGTTTTTT. Translation gives CASSLGRGPGSEKLFF.

This clone has just one count. The chain carries TRBV27 and TRBJ2-1; no clear D gene. V lost 2 bases, J lost 10 bases, and 9 bases lay in between. The length of the CDR3 is 12 residues. CDR1 is MNHEY, CDR2 SMNVEV, per germline (reference sequence). The CDR3 DNA reads as TGTGCCAGCAGTTTACCATCACAAGAGCAGTTCTTC. This sequence encodes CASSLPSQEQFF.

V usage is TRBV13 and J usage is TRBJ2-3; no reliable D call. The CDR3 extends over 16 amino acids. V gave up 2 bases and J gave up 0 bases, with 12 bases separating them. The germline V gene has CDR1 PRHDT and CDR2 FYEKMQ (reference sequence). CDR3 DNA: TGTGCCAGCAGCTTATTTCAACTTAAAAGCACAGATACGCAGTATTTT. Amino acid sequence: CASSLFQLKSTDTQYF.